Presented here are 10 T cell receptor beta chains from one specimen sequenced in a study of T cell changes during pregnancy in multiple sclerosis. Clones were read by immunoSEQ multiplex PCR, and TCRdb kept only the in-frame ones, dropping some. In the table there are about 44,000 clones, about 89% of which are singletons. Sequences were derived from CD4+ T cells from peripheral blood mononuclear cells, sampled after pregnancy. Receptor source: a female donor with multiple sclerosis, enrolled in a pregnancy study.

V and J are TRBV10-1 and TRBJ2-2, with TRBD1 matching over 11 bases. CDR3 length: 15 residues. Germline V gives CDR1 WNHNN, CDR2 SYGVQD (reference sequence). The V gene end was trimmed by 4 bases and the J gene end by 3 bases; junction bases not matched to a gene: 1. For the CDR3, the DNA is TGCGCCAGCAGTGGGGACAGGGGGGACACCGGGGAGCTGTTTTTT. This sequence encodes CASSGDRGDTGELFF.

J is TRBJ2-5 and V is TRBV7-2; TRBD2 matches at 12 bases. The CDR3 contains 19 residues. V lost 0 bases and J lost 1; bases outside the gene matches: 9. Per the germline V gene, CDR1 is SGHTA and CDR2 is FQGNSA. CDR3 bases: TGTGCCAGCAGCTTAGCAGGGGTGGGACTAGCGGGTCCCCAAGAGACCCAGTACTTC. It is translated as CASSLAGVGLAGPQETQYF.

In its sample, this clone was seen a few times. The chain links TRBV28 to TRBJ2-7; 7 bases map to TRBD1. Germline V lookup: CDR1 MDHEN, CDR2 SYDVKM. V trimming: 10 bases; J trimming: 3 bases; junction bases outside the gene matches: 6. The CDR3 length is 12 residues. CDR3 in amino acids: CATSTGLYEQYF. The DNA for the CDR3 is TGTGCCACCTCGACAGGGCTCTACGAGCAGTACTTC.

This clone was seen a few times. V usage is TRBV30 and J usage is TRBJ1-5; TRBD1 might be the D (6 bases). The CDR3 spans 18 residues. Germline-derived CDR1 and CDR2 are GTSNPN and SVGIG (reference sequence). V was pared by 1 base and J by 7 bases, with 26 bases between. Here the CDR3 reads CAWSAIPHETGLRQPQHF. The CDR3 bases are TGTGCCTGGAGTGCAATACCCCACGAAACAGGGCTACGACAGCCCCAGCATTTT.

J is TRBJ2-3 and V is TRBV11-2; D is unresolved. The germline gives CDR1 SGHAT, CDR2 FQNNGV. The CDR3 runs 15 residues. The V gene lost 2 bases and the J gene lost 1 base, with 10 bases spanning the gap. CDR3 sequence reads: CASSLPLTGTDTQYF. CDR3 coding DNA: TGTGCCAGCAGCTTACCCCTCACGGGCACAGATACGCAGTATTTT.

The V gene is TRBV5-4, the J gene TRBJ1-2; D is uncertain. With 4 bases removed from V and 3 bases from J, the gap between germline ends came to 16 bases. Germline CDR1 SGHNT, CDR2 YYREEE (reference sequence). The CDR3 extends over 15 amino acids. CDR3 loop: CASSIGLRKDYGYTF. CDR3 sequence (DNA): TGTGCCAGCAGCATAGGACTGAGAAAGGACTATGGCTACACCTTC.

This rearrangement joins TRBV18 to TRBJ2-1; TRBD2 matches 7 bases. Germline assignment: CDR1 KGHSH and CDR2 LQKENI. The CDR3 spans 16 residues. With V trimmed by 2 bases and J by 5 bases, 9 bases remained unmatched. CDR3 sequence (DNA): TGTGCCAGCTCACCAACACAAGCGGGATCCCACAATGAGCAGTTCTTC. Amino acids: CASSPTQAGSHNEQFF.

The chain links TRBV6-1 to TRBJ2-2; D is perhaps TRBD1 (6 bases). CDR1 MNHNS and CDR2 SASEGT come from the germline V gene. The CDR3 is 15 amino acids. The V gene lost 8 bases and the J gene lost 7 bases, with 20 bases spanning the gap. The CDR3 reads CASPPWPRGNGELFF. CDR3 DNA sequence: TGTGCCAGCCCCCCTTGGCCCAGGGGAAACGGGGAGCTGTTTTTT.

J is TRBJ2-3 and V is TRBV5-6, with D maybe TRBD1 (5 bases). V lost 4 bases and J lost 1, with 10 bases in between. The length of the CDR3 is 14 residues. Germline CDR1 SGHDT, CDR2 YYEEEE. CDR3 amino acids: CASSPTAGTDTQYF. The CDR3 DNA is TGTGCCAGCAGCCCGACAGCCGGCACAGATACGCAGTATTTT.

V gene TRBV2 combines with J gene TRBJ2-7, with D perhaps TRBD1 (6 bases). The ends were cut back, 5 bases at V and 0 bases at J, with 11 bases in the middle. The CDR3 extends over 14 amino acids. Germline loops: CDR1 SNHLY, CDR2 FYNNEI. The CDR3 DNA is TGTGCCAGCAGTTCGACAGGAAGCTCCTACGAGCAGTACTTC. The encoded protein is CASSSTGSSYEQYF.